These 23 T cell receptor beta chains were all obtained from the same sample, sequenced in a study of blood T cell repertoires in COVID-19 (dated by TCRdb to between 2020 and 2021). The library was produced with the immunoSEQ multiplex PCR assay. In its TCRdb copy, this immuneACCESS table keeps in-frame sequences only and misses some clones. Where compared with another copy, unresolved V genes explain less than half of these, and the others have no known cause. This sample has under 200,000 clones in its table, and about four fifths of those were observed once. The biggest ten clones account for 3% to 3.5% of the sample. Sequenced material: PBMCs or T cells enriched from blood (not recorded which). Receptors originate from a woman aged 55-75 years who had recovered from COVID-19.

The V and J genes are TRBV19 and TRBJ1-5; no definite D call. Germline V gene sequence: CDR1 LNHDA, CDR2 SQIVND (reference sequence). The CDR3 consists of 14 residues. The V gene lost 4 bases and the J gene lost 3 bases, with 10 bases spanning the gap. CDR3 protein: CASSSGQPNQPQHF. In DNA, the CDR3 is TGTGCCAGTAGTAGCGGCCAACCCAATCAGCCCCAGCATTTT. The variable domain in full, completed from reference TRBV19 and TRBJ1-5, reads DGGITQSPKYLFRKEGQNVTLSCEQNLNHDAMYWYRQDPGQGLRLIYYSQIVNDFQKGDIAEGYSVSREKKESFPLTVTSAQKNPTAFYLCASSSGQPNQPQHFGDGTRLSIL.

The rearrangement uses TRBV24-1 and TRBJ2-6; the D gene is possibly TRBD1 (5 bases). The CDR3 is 16 amino acids. The V gene lost 2 bases and the J gene lost 3 bases, with 10 bases spanning the gap. CDR1 and CDR2 from the germline V gene are KGHDR and SFDVKD. The CDR3 DNA is TGTGCCACCAGTGATTCCAGACAGTTTGGGGCCAACGTCCTGACTTTC. Protein product: CATSDSRQFGANVLTF.

The CDR3 is CASSPDRRQNYGYTF. CDR3 bases: TGTGCCAGCTCACCGGACAGGCGACAAAACTATGGCTACACCTTC. This chain uses TRBV18 with TRBJ1-2, with 7 bases matching TRBD1. CDR3 length equals 15 residues. Germline CDR1 and CDR2: KGHSH and LQKENI. V dropped 3 bases and J dropped 2; count of bases not matched to a gene: 6.

This clone occurred once. The chain recombines TRBV28 with TRBJ2-3; 11 nucleotides agree with TRBD2. Per germline, CDR1 MDHEN and CDR2 SYDVKM. The junction had 6 bases not matched to a gene; V was cut back by 6 bases and J by 4 bases. This CDR3 comprises 15 residues. The CDR3 reads CASSIAGGPADTQYF. The CDR3 coding sequence is TGTGCCAGCAGCATAGCGGGGGGGCCGGCAGATACGCAGTATTTT.

Points on this clone: One junction end does not reproduce the germline sequence, and a read error may be involved. The same CDR3 can be traced to other DNA sequences in this sample. The CDR3 DNA reads TGTGCCAGCAGCTTAAACTCCAACAATGAGCAGTTCTTC. This codes for CASSLNSNNEQFF. The chain employs TRBV7-2 and TRBJ2-1; D gene unclear. The CDR3 sequence is 13 residues long. Germline V lookup: CDR1 SGHTA, CDR2 FQGNSA.

There are a few counts of this clone. The chain links TRBV5-4 to TRBJ1-4, with TRBD1 matching 11 bases. Germline CDR1 and CDR2: SGHNT and YYREEE (reference sequence). The CDR3 covers 16 residues. V lost 7 bases to trimming and J lost 4 bases; unmatched junction nucleotides: 9. The CDR3 DNA reads TGTGCCAGCGCCCCGGGACAGGGGGTTCTTAATGAAAAACTGTTTTTT. The encoded protein is CASAPGQGVLNEKLFF.

Only a few counts were recorded for this clone. The chain has TRBV2 and TRBJ1-5; unclear D gene. The CDR3 is 13 amino acids. From germline, CDR1 is SNHLY and CDR2 FYNNEI. Between the trimmed V and J ends, which lost 4 bases and 2 bases, there was a span of 6 bases. The DNA for the CDR3 is TGTGCCAGCAGTGGTTCAGGCAATCAGCCCCAGCATTTT. Its translation: CASSGSGNQPQHF.

The rearrangement links TRBV6-5 to TRBJ1-2; D is uncertain. The V gene's germline CDR1 is MNHEY and CDR2 SVGAGI. The CDR3 spans 13 residues. Trimming removed 0 bases from V and 4 bases from J, with 6 bases in between. CDR3 nucleotide sequence: TGTGCCAGCAGTTACTCCGGGTCCTATGGCTACACCTTC. It translates to CASSYSGSYGYTF.

This chain uses TRBV5-1 with TRBJ2-5; 7 positions match TRBD1. There are 15 residues in the CDR3. Germline CDR1 is SGHRS and CDR2 is YFSETQ. V lost 9 bases and J lost 1; bases outside the gene matches: 12. The DNA for the CDR3 is TGCGCCACCAAACCTCAGACAGGGAGCCAAGAGACCCAGTACTTC. It yields the protein CATKPQTGSQETQYF.

The chain combines TRBV5-1 with TRBJ2-5, with 11 bases that match TRBD2. V lost 3 bases and J lost 3; bases outside the gene matches: 1. CDR3 length equals 14 residues. The V gene's germline CDR1 is SGHRS and CDR2 YFSETQ. The CDR3 loop is CASSSTSGKETQYF. The CDR3 bases are TGCGCCAGCAGCTCGACTAGCGGGAAAGAGACCCAGTACTTC. The entire variable domain, with the rest obtained from reference TRBV5-1 and TRBJ2-5, is as follows: KAGVTQTPRYLIKTRGQQVTLSCSPISGHRSVSWYQQTPGQGLQFLFEYFSETQRNKGNFPGRFSGRQFSNSRSEMNVSTLELGDSALYLCASSSTSGKETQYFGPGTRLLVL.

The chain combines TRBV19 with TRBJ2-7; D perhaps matches TRBD1 (5 bases). Trimming took 3 bases from V and 2 from J, leaving 8 bases between them. Germline loops: CDR1 LNHDA, CDR2 SQIVND (reference sequence). There are 13 residues in the CDR3. In DNA, the CDR3 is TGTGCCAGTAGTATCGGCAGGGCCTACGAGCAGTACTTC. Protein sequence: CASSIGRAYEQYF.

V is TRBV15 and J is TRBJ1-6; D unclear. The CDR3 sequence is 14 residues long. The V end lost 0 bases, the J end lost 7 bases, and 7 bases lay between the germline ends. Germline CDR1 LNHNV, CDR2 YYDKDF (reference sequence). CDR3 region: CATSRDQQNSPLHF. The CDR3 DNA reads as TGTGCCACCAGCAGAGATCAACAGAATTCACCCCTCCACTTT.

The chain has TRBV9 and TRBJ2-1; 8 bases are shared with TRBD1. Trimming at V came to 3 bases and at J to 3 bases, leaving 5 bases not matched to a gene. Germline CDR1 and CDR2: SGDLS and YYNGEE. This CDR3 region has 15 residues. The CDR3: CASSETGVNYNEQFF. DNA for the CDR3: TGTGCCAGCAGCGAGACAGGGGTAAACTACAATGAGCAGTTCTTC. Supplemented by reference TRBV9 and TRBJ2-1, the full variable domain reads DSGVTQTPKHLITATGQRVTLRCSPRSGDLSVYWYQQSLDQGLQFLIQYYNGEERAKGNILERFSAQQFPDLHSELNLSSLELGDSALYFCASSETGVNYNEQFFGPGTRLTVL.

In this sample, this clone turned up once. The chain uses TRBV3-1 (or the pseudogene TRBV3-2) and TRBJ1-1; D unclear. Between the trimmed V and J ends, which lost 1 base and 1 base, there was a span of 10 bases. The germline gives CDR1 LGHDT, CDR2 YNNKEL (reference sequence). The CDR3 has 15 residues. CDR3 DNA: TGTGCCAGCAGCCAAGCAGCCGGGAAGAACACTGAAGCTTTCTTT. Protein: CASSQAAGKNTEAFF.

This chain connects TRBV2 to TRBJ1-2; weak D call: TRBD1 (6 bases). The ends were cut back, 10 bases at V and 5 bases at J, with 20 bases in the middle. The CDR3 contains 14 residues. Per the germline V gene, CDR1 is SNHLY and CDR2 is FYNNEI. The CDR3 DNA reads as TGTGCCACCGCCAGGGACACAAGCCCTTATGGCTACACCTTC. Its translation is CATARDTSPYGYTF.

V is TRBV5-1 and J is TRBJ2-1; maybe TRBD1 (6 bases). The CDR3 has 14 amino acids. Trimming shortened V by 4 bases and J by 8 bases, and 16 bases separated the two germline ends. Germline lookup yields CDR1 SGHRS and CDR2 YFSETQ. The DNA for the CDR3 is TGCGCCAGCAGCCTTACAGGGTTGTTCGATGAGCAGTTCTTC. Its translation: CASSLTGLFDEQFF.

This clone was detected only once. The chain links TRBV12-3 or TRBV12-4 to TRBJ2-7; D is perhaps TRBD2 (6 bases). V was clipped by 5 bases and J by 3 bases, with 11 bases between them. The CDR3 is 13 residues long. CDR3 loop: CASSLRGGYEQYF. The CDR3 bases are TGTGCCAGCAGTCTCCGGGGAGGCTACGAGCAGTACTTC.

This clone turned up a few times. The CDR3 loop is CASSEAAQGIATNEKLFF. In DNA form, the CDR3 reads TGTGCCAGCAGTGAAGCGGCCCAGGGAATTGCAACTAATGAAAAACTGTTTTTT. The chain uses TRBV2 and TRBJ1-4; D possibly corresponds to TRBD1 (5 bases). V was trimmed by 0 bases and J by 0 bases, leaving 14 bases between them. The CDR3 sequence is 18 residues long. Germline V gene data show CDR1 as SNHLY and CDR2 as FYNNEI.

This clone was detected only once. The chain recombines TRBV2 with TRBJ2-3; TRBD2 aligns across 7 bases. The CDR3 spans 14 residues. With V trimmed by 4 bases and J by 9 bases, 10 bases remained unmatched. The germline CDR1 and CDR2 sequences are SNHLY and FYNNEI. CDR3 DNA: TGTGCCAGCAGTGTCTCAAGCGGGGATGGGACGCAGTATTTT. It specifies CASSVSSGDGTQYF. The whole variable domain, filled in from reference TRBV2 and TRBJ2-3, reads EPEVTQTPSHQVTQMGQEVILRCVPISNHLYFYWYRQILGQKVEFLVSFYNNEISEKSEIFDDQFSVERPDGSNFTLKIRSTKLEDSAMYFCASSVSSGDGTQYFGPGTRLTVL.

The chain uses TRBV20-1 and TRBJ2-2, with TRBD2 matching 8 bases. In germline, CDR1 is DFQATT, CDR2 SNEGSKA (reference sequence). J was trimmed by 1 base and V by 3 bases; bases with no gene match: 1. This CDR3 is built from 14 residues. CDR3: CSASSGVNTGELFF. CDR3 nucleotide sequence: TGCAGTGCTAGTAGCGGGGTGAACACCGGGGAGCTGTTTTTT.

This clone appeared a single time. The V gene is TRBV5-1, the J gene TRBJ2-7, with TRBD1 matching over 9 bases. Germline CDR1 is SGHRS and CDR2 is YFSETQ. CDR3 length equals 17 residues. J was trimmed by 5 bases and V by 0 bases; bases with no gene match: 12. Written as DNA, the CDR3 is TGCGCCAGCAGCTTGGAGTTGGTAGGGACAGGGAGCGACGAGCAGTACTTC. This encodes CASSLELVGTGSDEQYF.

This clone was seen just once. This rearrangement joins TRBV18 to TRBJ1-2, with D possibly matching TRBD1 (6 bases). Germline CDR1 KGHSH, CDR2 LQKENI. This CDR3 is 19 amino acids long. V shed 0 bases and J shed 1 base, with 21 bases lying between them. The chain's CDR3 is CASSPPRQGQILGNYGYTF. In DNA form, the CDR3 reads TGTGCCAGCTCACCACCTCGCCAGGGGCAAATCCTTGGTAACTATGGCTACACCTTC.

The chain uses TRBV7-2 and TRBJ2-5; D is possibly TRBD2 (6 bases). Germline CDR1 reads SGHTA; CDR2 reads FQGNSA. Trimming left V 5 bases short and J 3 bases short, with 16 bases between. The CDR3 is made up of 15 amino acids. The chain's CDR3 is CASSRVPGLKETQYF. As DNA, the CDR3 is TGTGCCAGCAGCCGGGTCCCGGGACTTAAAGAGACCCAGTACTTC.